Sequencing of this TCR beta chain was carried out in a study of T cell responses to AZD1222 COVID-19 vaccine. General study points: Repertoires in all cases were sampled only once the peak T cell response had passed.

Profiling relied on immunoSEQ multiplex PCR, and the TCRdb table lists in-frame clones only, not all of them. The sample has 100,000 to 150,000 clones; about nine tenths are singletons. Worth noting for this clone: The target antigen is unknown.

This TCR came from an adult in good health. The sequenced sample was peripheral blood, obtained on day 0 of MenACWY control vaccination.

The CDR3 DNA reads TGCAGTGCCAGGGCTCACGGGGAGCTGTTTTTT. This gives the protein CSARAHGELFF. The chain carries TRBV20-1 and TRBJ2-2; maybe TRBD1 (5 bases). V was shortened by 6 bases and J by 7 bases, with 9 bases between the two germline ends. The V gene's germline CDR1 is DFQATT and CDR2 SNEGSKA (reference sequence). The CDR3 totals 11 residues.